This TCR beta chain was sequenced in a study of blood T cells in healthy people across ages. A word on this clonotype: Its target is not known. An end of the junction differs from the germline gene, which may be a read error.

The CDR3 extends over 14 amino acids. PCR was performed a second time for roughly 7 to 11 cycles using a sample-barcoded 5' primer and a J-beta primer mix. TCRdb ran MiXCR on the 5' RACE reads and lists one entry per CDR3 protein. Here the sample spans some 1,800,000 distinct CDR3 sequences, roughly 43% being singletons. Overall study results and limits: Diversity figures derived from one million T cells were judged to underestimate the true value. Lack of knowledge of donor CMV status possibly confounded expanded clonotype changes.

The specimen sequenced was blood. The chain is built from TRBV12-3 or TRBV12-4 and TRBJ2-7; the D gene is possibly TRBD2 (5 bases). The origin of this receptor is a human donor in good health. This chain's CDR3 is CAGSVAGVSYEQYF. Written as DNA, the CDR3 is TGTGCCGGCAGTGTAGCCGGGGTCTCCTACGAGCAGTACTTC.